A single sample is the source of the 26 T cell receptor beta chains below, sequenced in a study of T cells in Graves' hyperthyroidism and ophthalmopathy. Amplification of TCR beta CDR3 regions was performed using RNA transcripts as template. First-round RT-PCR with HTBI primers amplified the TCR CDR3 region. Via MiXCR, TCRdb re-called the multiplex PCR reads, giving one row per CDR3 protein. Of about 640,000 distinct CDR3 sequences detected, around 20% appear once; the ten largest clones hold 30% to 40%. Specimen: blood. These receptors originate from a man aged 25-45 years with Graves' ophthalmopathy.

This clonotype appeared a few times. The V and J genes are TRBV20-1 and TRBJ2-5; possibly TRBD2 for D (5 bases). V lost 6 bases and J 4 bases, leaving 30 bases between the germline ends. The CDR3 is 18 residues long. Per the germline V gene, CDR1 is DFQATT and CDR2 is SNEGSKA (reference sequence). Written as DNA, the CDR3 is TGCAGTGCCCGCTCCCGGGAAACCCCAGCCAGTACCGCAGAGACCCAGTACTTC. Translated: CSARSRETPASTAETQYF.

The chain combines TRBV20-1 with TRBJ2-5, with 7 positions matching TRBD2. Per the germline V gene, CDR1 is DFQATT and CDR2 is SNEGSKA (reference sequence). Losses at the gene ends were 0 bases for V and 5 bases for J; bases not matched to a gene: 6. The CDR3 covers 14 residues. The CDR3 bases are TGCAGTGCTAGAGACGCAAGGGGAGGGGAGACCCAGTACTTC. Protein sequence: CSARDARGGETQYF.

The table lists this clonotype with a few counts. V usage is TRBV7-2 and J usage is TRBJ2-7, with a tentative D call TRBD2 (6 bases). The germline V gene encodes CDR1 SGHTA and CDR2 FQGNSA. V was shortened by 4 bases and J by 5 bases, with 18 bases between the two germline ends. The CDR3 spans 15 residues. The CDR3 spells CASSSGLGGFDEQYF. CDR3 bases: TGTGCCAGCAGCTCGGGATTGGGAGGCTTCGACGAGCAGTACTTC. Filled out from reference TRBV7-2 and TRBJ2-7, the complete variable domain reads GAGVSQSPSNKVTEKGKDVELRCDPISGHTALYWYRQSLGQGLEFLIYFQGNSAPDKSGLPSDRFSAERTGGSVSTLTIQRTQQEDSAVYLCASSSGLGGFDEQYFGPGTRLTVT.

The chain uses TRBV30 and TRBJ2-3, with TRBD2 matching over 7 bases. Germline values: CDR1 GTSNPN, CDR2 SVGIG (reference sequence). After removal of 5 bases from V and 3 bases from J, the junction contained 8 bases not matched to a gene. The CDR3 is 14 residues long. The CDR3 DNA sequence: TGTGCCTGGTCGCTAGGGACTAATACAGATACGCAGTATTTT. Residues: CAWSLGTNTDTQYF.

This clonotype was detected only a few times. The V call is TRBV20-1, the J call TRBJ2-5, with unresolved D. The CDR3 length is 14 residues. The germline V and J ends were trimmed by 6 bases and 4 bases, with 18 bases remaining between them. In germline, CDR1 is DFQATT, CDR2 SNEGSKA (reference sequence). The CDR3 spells CSAPRDPGPETQYF. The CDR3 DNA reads TGCAGTGCCCCCCGAGATCCAGGCCCAGAGACCCAGTACTTC.

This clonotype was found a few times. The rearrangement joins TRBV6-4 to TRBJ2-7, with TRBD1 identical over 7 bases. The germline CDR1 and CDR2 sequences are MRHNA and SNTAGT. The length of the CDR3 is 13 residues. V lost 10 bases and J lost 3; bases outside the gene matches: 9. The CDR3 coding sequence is TGTGCCACAGCTACAGGGGCGCACTACGAGCAGTACTTC. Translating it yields CATATGAHYEQYF.

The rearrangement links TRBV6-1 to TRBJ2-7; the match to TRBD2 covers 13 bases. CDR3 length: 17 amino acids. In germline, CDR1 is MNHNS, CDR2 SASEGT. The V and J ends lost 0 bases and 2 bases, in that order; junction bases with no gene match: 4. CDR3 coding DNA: TGTGCCAGCAGTGAAGCCTTAGGGACTAGCGGGACCTACGAGCAGTACTTC. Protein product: CASSEALGTSGTYEQYF.

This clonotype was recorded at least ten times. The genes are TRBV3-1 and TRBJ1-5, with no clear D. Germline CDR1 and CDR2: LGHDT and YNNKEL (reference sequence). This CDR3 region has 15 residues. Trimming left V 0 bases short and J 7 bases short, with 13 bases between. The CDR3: CASSQDPQPRQPQHF. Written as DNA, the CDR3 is TGTGCCAGCAGCCAAGACCCCCAACCACGACAGCCCCAGCATTTT.

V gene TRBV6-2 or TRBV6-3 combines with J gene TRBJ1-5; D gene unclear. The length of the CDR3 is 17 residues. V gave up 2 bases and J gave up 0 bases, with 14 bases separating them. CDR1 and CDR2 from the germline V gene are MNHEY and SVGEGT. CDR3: CASSYERTFNSNQPQHF. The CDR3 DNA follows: TGTGCCAGCAGTTACGAAAGAACTTTCAATAGCAATCAGCCCCAGCATTTT.

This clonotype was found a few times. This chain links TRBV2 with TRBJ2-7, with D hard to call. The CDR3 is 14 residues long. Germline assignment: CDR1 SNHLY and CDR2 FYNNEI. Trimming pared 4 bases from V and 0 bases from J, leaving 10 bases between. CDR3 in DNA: TGTGCCAGCAGTGGCTCATTCAGCTCCTACGAGCAGTACTTC. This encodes CASSGSFSSYEQYF.

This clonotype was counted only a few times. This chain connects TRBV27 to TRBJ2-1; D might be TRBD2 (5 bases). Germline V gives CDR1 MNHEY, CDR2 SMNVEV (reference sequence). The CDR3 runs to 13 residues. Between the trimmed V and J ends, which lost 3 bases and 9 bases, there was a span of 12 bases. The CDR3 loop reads CASSLTTGSEQFF. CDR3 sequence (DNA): TGTGCCAGCAGTTTGACTACCGGAAGTGAGCAGTTCTTC.

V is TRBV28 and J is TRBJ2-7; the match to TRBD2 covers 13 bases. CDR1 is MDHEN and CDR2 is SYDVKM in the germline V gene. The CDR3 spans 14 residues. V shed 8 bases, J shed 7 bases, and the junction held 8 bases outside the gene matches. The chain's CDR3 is CASGWTSGRREQYF. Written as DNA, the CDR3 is TGTGCCAGCGGCTGGACTAGCGGGAGAAGGGAGCAGTACTTC.

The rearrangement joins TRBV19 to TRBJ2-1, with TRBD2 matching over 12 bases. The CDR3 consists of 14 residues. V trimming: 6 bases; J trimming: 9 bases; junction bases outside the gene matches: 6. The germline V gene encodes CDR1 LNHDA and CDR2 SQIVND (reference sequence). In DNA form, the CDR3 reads TGTGCCAGTAGGGGACTAGCGGGTGAGACTGAGCAGTTCTTC. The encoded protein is CASRGLAGETEQFF.

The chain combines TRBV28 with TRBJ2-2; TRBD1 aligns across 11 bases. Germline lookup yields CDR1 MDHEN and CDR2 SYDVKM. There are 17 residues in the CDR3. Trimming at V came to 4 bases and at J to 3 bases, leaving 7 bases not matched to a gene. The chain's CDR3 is CASSSADRGLDTGELFF. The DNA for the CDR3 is TGTGCCAGCAGTTCCGCGGACAGGGGGCTGGACACCGGGGAGCTGTTTTTT.

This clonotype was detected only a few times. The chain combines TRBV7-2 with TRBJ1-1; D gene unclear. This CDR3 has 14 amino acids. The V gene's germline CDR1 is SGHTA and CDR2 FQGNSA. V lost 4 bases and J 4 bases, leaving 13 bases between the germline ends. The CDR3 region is CASSSTLGITEAFF. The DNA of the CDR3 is TGTGCCAGCAGCTCCACGTTGGGGATCACTGAAGCTTTCTTT.

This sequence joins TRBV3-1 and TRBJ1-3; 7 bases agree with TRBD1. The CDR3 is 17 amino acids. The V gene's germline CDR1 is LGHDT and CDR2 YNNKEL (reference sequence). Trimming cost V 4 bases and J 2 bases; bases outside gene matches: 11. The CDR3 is CASSRGQALGPGNTIYF. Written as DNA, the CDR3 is TGTGCCAGCAGCCGAGGACAGGCCCTGGGGCCTGGAAACACCATATATTTT.

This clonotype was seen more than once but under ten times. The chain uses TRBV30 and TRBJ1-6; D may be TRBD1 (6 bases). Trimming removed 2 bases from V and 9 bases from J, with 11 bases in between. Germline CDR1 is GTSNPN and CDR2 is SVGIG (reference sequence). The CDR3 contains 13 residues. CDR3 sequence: CAWSKQGRSPLHF. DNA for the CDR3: TGTGCCTGGAGTAAACAGGGTCGTTCACCCCTCCACTTT.

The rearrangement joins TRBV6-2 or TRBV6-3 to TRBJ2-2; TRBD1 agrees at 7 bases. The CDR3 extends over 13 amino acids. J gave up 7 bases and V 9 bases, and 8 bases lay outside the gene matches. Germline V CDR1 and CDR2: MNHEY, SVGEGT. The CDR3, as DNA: TGTGCCAGTACGAGGGGGCCGGTCGGGGAGCTGTTTTTT. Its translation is CASTRGPVGELFF.

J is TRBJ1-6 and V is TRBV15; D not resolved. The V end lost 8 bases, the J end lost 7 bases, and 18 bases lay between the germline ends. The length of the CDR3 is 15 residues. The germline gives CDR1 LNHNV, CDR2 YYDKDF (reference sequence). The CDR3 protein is CATAPRAGNNSPLHF. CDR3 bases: TGTGCCACCGCCCCTCGGGCGGGGAACAATTCACCCCTCCACTTT.

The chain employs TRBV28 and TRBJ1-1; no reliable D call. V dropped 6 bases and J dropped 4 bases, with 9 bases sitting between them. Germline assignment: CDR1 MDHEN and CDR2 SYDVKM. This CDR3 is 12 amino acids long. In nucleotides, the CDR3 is TGTGCCAGCAGGCCGGAGGGCACTGAAGCTTTCTTT. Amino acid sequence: CASRPEGTEAFF. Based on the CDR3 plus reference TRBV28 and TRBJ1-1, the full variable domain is DVKVTQSSRYLVKRTGEKVFLECVQDMDHENMFWYRQDPGLGLRLIYFSYDVKMKEKGDIPEGYSVSREKKERFSLILESASTNQTSMYLCASRPEGTEAFFGQGTRLTVV.

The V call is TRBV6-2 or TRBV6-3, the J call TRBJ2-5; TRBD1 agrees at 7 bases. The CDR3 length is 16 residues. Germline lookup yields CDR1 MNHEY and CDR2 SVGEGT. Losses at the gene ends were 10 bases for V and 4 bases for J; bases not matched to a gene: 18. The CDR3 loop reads CATRGGQGESLETQYF. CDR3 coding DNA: TGTGCCACCCGTGGTGGTCAGGGGGAGAGCTTAGAGACCCAGTACTTC.

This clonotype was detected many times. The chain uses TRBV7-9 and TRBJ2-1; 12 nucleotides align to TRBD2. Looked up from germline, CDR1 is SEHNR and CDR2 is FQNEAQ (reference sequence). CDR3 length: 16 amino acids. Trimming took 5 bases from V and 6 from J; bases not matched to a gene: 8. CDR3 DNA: TGTGCCAGCAGCCCAGCGACGACTAGCGGGGGCAATGAGCAGTTCTTC. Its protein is CASSPATTSGGNEQFF.

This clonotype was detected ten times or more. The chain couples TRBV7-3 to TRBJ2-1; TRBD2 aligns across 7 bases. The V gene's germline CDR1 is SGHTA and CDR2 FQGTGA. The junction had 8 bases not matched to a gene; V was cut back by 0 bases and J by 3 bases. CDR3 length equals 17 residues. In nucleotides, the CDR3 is TGTGCCAGCAGCTTAACAATTGGGGCTAGCGGCTACAATGAGCAGTTCTTC. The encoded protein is CASSLTIGASGYNEQFF. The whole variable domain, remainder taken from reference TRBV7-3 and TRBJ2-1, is GAGVSQTPSNKVTEKGKYVELRCDPISGHTALYWYRQSLGQGPEFLIYFQGTGAADDSGLPNDRFFAVRPEGSVSTLKIQRTERGDSAVYLCASSLTIGASGYNEQFFGPGTRLTVL.

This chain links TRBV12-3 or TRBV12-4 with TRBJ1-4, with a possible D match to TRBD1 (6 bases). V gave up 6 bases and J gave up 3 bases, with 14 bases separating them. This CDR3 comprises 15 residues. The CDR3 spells CASRKTGLPNEKLFF. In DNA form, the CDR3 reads TGTGCCAGCAGAAAAACAGGGTTGCCTAATGAAAAACTGTTTTTT.

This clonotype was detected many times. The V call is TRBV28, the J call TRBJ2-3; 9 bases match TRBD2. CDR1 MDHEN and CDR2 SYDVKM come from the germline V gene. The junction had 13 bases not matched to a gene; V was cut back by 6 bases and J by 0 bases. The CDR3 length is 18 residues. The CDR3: CASRTYPLLAGSTDTQYF. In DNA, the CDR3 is TGTGCCAGCAGGACTTACCCACTCCTAGCGGGGAGCACAGATACGCAGTATTTT. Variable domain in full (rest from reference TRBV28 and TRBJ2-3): DVKVTQSSRYLVKRTGEKVFLECVQDMDHENMFWYRQDPGLGLRLIYFSYDVKMKEKGDIPEGYSVSREKKERFSLILESASTNQTSMYLCASRTYPLLAGSTDTQYFGPGTRLTVL.

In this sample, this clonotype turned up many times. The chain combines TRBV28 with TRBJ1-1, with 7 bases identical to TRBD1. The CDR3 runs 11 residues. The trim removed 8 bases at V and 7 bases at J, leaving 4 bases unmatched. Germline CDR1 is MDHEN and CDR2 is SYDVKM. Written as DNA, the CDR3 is TGTGCCAGCCAGGGGGTTGGTGAAGCTTTCTTT. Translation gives CASQGVGEAFF.